This note documents a single T cell receptor beta chain sequence. This CDR3 has 16 residues. The V and J ends lost 3 bases and 11 bases respectively, with 20 bases between them. CDR1 is MDHEN and CDR2 is SYDVKM in the germline V gene. The PCR was carried out with 60 Vbeta primers and 13 Jbeta primers. Here immunoSEQ multiplex PCR was the method, and the copy in TCRdb shows in-frame clones only, minus some. Found here are 150,000 to 200,000 clones, less than 90% of them singletons; the top ten hold roughly 1%. This record comes from a study of cytomegalovirus exposure and HLA in healthy donors. The rearrangement links TRBV28 to TRBJ1-6, with D uncertain. The clonotype comes from a man in his thirties or forties in good health and CMV-seronegative. The source material was PBMCs. The CDR3 DNA sequence: TGTGCCAGCAGTTTCGGCGGGTCGGCGGTAAGGGCACCCCTCCACTTT. This translates into CASSFGGSAVRAPLHF.